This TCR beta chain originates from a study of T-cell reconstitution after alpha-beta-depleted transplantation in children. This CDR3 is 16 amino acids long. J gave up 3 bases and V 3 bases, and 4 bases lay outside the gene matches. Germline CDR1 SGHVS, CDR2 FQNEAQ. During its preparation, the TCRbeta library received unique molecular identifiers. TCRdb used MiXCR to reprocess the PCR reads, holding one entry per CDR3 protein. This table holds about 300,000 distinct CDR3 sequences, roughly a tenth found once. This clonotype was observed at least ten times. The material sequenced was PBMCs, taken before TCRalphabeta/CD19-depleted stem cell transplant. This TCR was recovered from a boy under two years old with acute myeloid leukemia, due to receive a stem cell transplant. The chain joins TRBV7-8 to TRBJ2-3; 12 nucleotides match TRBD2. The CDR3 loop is CASSFLAGGRTDTQYF. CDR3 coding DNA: TGTGCCAGCAGCTTCCTAGCGGGAGGGCGTACAGATACGCAGTATTTT.